Each of the 25 T cell receptor beta chains below was sequenced from the same sample in a study of T cells after yellow fever vaccination (dated by TCRdb to about 2019). The treatment or condition label of this sample denotes: live attenuated yellow fever vaccine strain. The method behind the library was 5' RACE. TCRdb names Illumina HiSeq 2500 as the instrument used. TCRdb handled the public reads itself, with Q25 trimming in fastp and clone calling in MiXCR, and kept productive beta chains. Each record represents a unique CDR3 protein, reported with the most common genes and DNA among its rows. The sample table shows roughly 50,000 distinct CDR3 sequences, and 6% to 8% are seen once. The ten largest clones capture roughly 27% of the sample. The specimen comprised CD8+ T cells sorted from PBMCs, sampled more than 14 days after the first yellow fever vaccination. The source is a man aged 18-30 years who received the YFV17D yellow fever vaccine.

With regard to this clonotype: A junction end diverges from the germline sequence, so it may reflect a read error. CDR3: CCAESGGDANTGELFF. The DNA of the CDR3 is TGCTGTGCTGAGTCGGGAGGGGACGCGAACACCGGGGAGCTGTTTTTT. The rearrangement links TRBV20-1 to TRBJ2-2, with 8 positions matching TRBD2. The CDR3 is made up of 16 amino acids. Germline V gene lookup returns CDR1 DFQATT and CDR2 SNEGSKA (reference sequence).

Ten or more counts support this clonotype. The chain uses TRBV11-2 and TRBJ2-7, with TRBD2 as a possible D gene (6 bases). The CDR3 length is 14 residues. Germline assignment: CDR1 SGHAT and CDR2 FQNNGV. V lost 5 bases, J lost 2 bases, and 13 bases lay in between. The CDR3 DNA reads as TGTGCCAGCAGCCCGGGCGGGGTAGCCTACGAGCAGTACTTC. Amino acids: CASSPGGVAYEQYF.

This clonotype was recorded at least ten times. This chain joins TRBV4-1 and TRBJ2-7; 8 positions match TRBD1. This CDR3 has 16 amino acids. V lost 4 bases to trimming and J lost 4 bases; unmatched junction nucleotides: 12. CDR1 and CDR2 from the germline V gene are MGHRA and YSYEKL. The CDR3 DNA follows: TGCGCCAGCAGCCCCGGAAGTGGACAGGGCGAATACGAGCAGTACTTC. This codes for CASSPGSGQGEYEQYF.

The rearrangement uses TRBV2 and TRBJ2-7, with 10 positions matching TRBD2. The CDR3 totals 15 residues. CDR1 SNHLY and CDR2 FYNNEI come from the germline V gene. The V segment lost 1 base and the J segment 6 bases; nucleotides outside the gene matches: 6. CDR3 region: CASSEDPAGGREQYF. CDR3 DNA: TGTGCCAGCAGTGAAGACCCAGCGGGGGGGCGCGAGCAGTACTTC.

Many counts were recorded for this clonotype. The gene calls are TRBV7-2 and TRBJ2-1; 10 nucleotides align to TRBD1. Germline V CDR1 and CDR2: SGHTA, FQGNSA. This CDR3 contains 15 residues. The V segment lost 3 bases and the J segment 8 bases; nucleotides outside the gene matches: 7. CDR3 sequence (DNA): TGTGCCAGCAGCTTCCGGGACAGGGGATCCGATGAGCAGTTCTTC. Its protein is CASSFRDRGSDEQFF.

This clonotype was counted at least ten times. The chain uses TRBV7-3 and TRBJ2-3, with D tentatively TRBD1 or TRBD2 (6 bases each). This CDR3 contains 13 residues. Deletions cut 5 bases from V and 6 bases from J, with 12 bases between. CDR1 SGHTA and CDR2 FQGTGA come from the germline V gene. The CDR3 region is CASSLDGGDTQYF. DNA for the CDR3: TGTGCCAGCAGCCTCGACGGGGGCGATACGCAGTATTTT.

The table lists this clonotype with many counts. V gene TRBV27 combines with J gene TRBJ2-2; 11 positions agree with TRBD2. Germline assignment: CDR1 MNHEY and CDR2 SMNVEV (reference sequence). CDR3 size: 16 residues. The V and J ends lost 5 bases and 5 bases, in that order; junction bases with no gene match: 7. CDR3 region: CASSALLAGATGELFF. In DNA, the CDR3 is TGTGCCAGCAGTGCCCTACTAGCGGGGGCAACCGGGGAGCTGTTTTTT.

This clonotype was seen repeatedly, ten times or more. The V call is TRBV7-9, the J call TRBJ2-7; 11 nucleotides align to TRBD2. The trim removed 5 bases at V and 3 bases at J, leaving 9 bases unmatched. The CDR3 consists of 16 residues. Per germline, CDR1 SEHNR and CDR2 FQNEAQ (reference sequence). CDR3 loop: CASSPQTSGESYEQYF. CDR3 DNA sequence: TGTGCCAGCAGCCCGCAGACTAGCGGGGAGAGCTACGAGCAGTACTTC.

This clonotype was seen ten or more times. The chain combines TRBV4-1 with TRBJ2-5, with 8 bases aligning to TRBD1. The CDR3 length is 15 residues. The germline V gene encodes CDR1 MGHRA and CDR2 YSYEKL. After removal of 0 bases from V and 5 bases from J, the junction contained 5 bases not matched to a gene. The CDR3 sequence is CASSQEQGGPETQYF. The DNA of the CDR3 is TGCGCCAGCAGCCAAGAACAGGGGGGCCCTGAGACCCAGTACTTC.

A note on this clonotype: This clone may be a read error of a much larger clone one base away. The chain recombines TRBV2 with TRBJ2-1; 8 nucleotides match TRBD2. The CDR3 loop spans 14 amino acids. After removal of 11 bases from V and 5 bases from J, the junction contained 11 bases not matched to a gene. CDR1 and CDR2 (germline): SNHLY, FYNNEI. The CDR3 sequence: CAGQTSVSNNEQFF. The CDR3 nucleotides read TGTGCCGGCCAGACTAGCGTGTCAAACAATGAGCAGTTCTTC.

This clonotype was found many times. The chain recombines TRBV6-1 with TRBJ2-1, with D possibly matching TRBD2 (5 bases). V gave up 4 bases and J gave up 0 bases, with 16 bases separating them. Germline V gene sequence: CDR1 MNHNS, CDR2 SASEGT. The CDR3 length is 17 residues. The CDR3 loop is CASSGFFEGSSYNEQFF. As DNA, the CDR3 is TGTGCCAGCAGTGGGTTCTTCGAGGGTTCCTCCTACAATGAGCAGTTCTTC.

This clonotype was seen at least ten times. The chain employs TRBV21-1 and TRBJ1-2; whether TRBD1, the table's D call, matches the DNA was not checked. TRBV21-1 is termed a pseudogene. This CDR3 is 15 amino acids long. DNA for the CDR3: TGTGCCAGCAGCGCTTACAGGGGGCGTCCCTATGGCTACACCTTC. This sequence encodes CASSAYRGRPYGYTF.

This clonotype was detected ten times or more. The chain links TRBV12-3 or TRBV12-4 to TRBJ2-2, with unresolved D. The V gene lost 3 bases and the J gene lost 4 bases, with 6 bases spanning the gap. CDR3 length: 13 amino acids. In DNA, the CDR3 is TGTGCCAGCAGTTTTATACTCACCGGGGAGCTGTTTTTT. It is translated as CASSFILTGELFF.

This clonotype showed up many times. The chain is built from TRBV11-2 and TRBJ2-7; 9 positions agree with TRBD2. The CDR3 sequence is 16 residues long. CDR1 and CDR2 from the germline V gene are SGHAT and FQNNGV. V lost 8 bases, J lost 3 bases, and 14 bases stayed unmatched. The CDR3 sequence: CASRPSGLAGIYEQYV. Written as DNA, the CDR3 is TGTGCCAGCCGCCCCTCGGGGCTAGCGGGGATCTACGAGCAGTACGTC.

This clonotype was observed at least ten times. The chain recombines TRBV11-1 with TRBJ2-5, with D maybe TRBD1 (5 bases). The CDR3 covers 11 residues. V was shortened by 7 bases and J by 11 bases, with 14 bases between the two germline ends. The germline CDR1 and CDR2 sequences are SGHAT and FQDESV (reference sequence). The CDR3 bases are TGTGCCAGCAACCTAGGGGCAGTGCAGTACTTC. Its protein product is CASNLGAVQYF. The full variable domain, rest sourced from reference TRBV11-1 and TRBJ2-5, is EAEVAQSPRYKITEKSQAVAFWCDPISGHATLYWYRQILGQGPELLVQFQDESVVDDSQLPKDRFSAERLKGVDSTLKIQPAELGDSAMYLCASNLGAVQYFGPGTRLLVL.

Only a few counts were recorded for this clonotype. The chain combines TRBV5-1 with TRBJ2-6; 9 bases fit TRBD2. The germline CDR1 and CDR2 sequences are SGHRS and YFSETQ. Trimming took 0 bases from V and 0 from J; bases not matched to a gene: 10. The CDR3 has 20 residues. DNA of the CDR3: TGCGCCAGCAGCTTGGGCTTGGGGGTAGCGGGGGCCTCTGGGGCCAACGTCCTGACTTTC. Translation gives CASSLGLGVAGASGANVLTF.

This clonotype occurred many times. The J gene is TRBJ2-1, the V gene TRBV5-1; 11 bases agree with TRBD2. V lost 7 bases, J lost 9 bases, and 9 bases stayed unmatched. The CDR3 contains 14 residues. The germline CDR1 and CDR2 sequences are SGHRS and YFSETQ. CDR3: CASLGGTSGREQFF. The CDR3, as DNA: TGCGCCAGCCTCGGTGGGACTAGCGGCCGTGAGCAGTTCTTC.

Regarding this clonotype: Possible read error: a much larger clone is one base away. The chain links TRBV29-1 to TRBJ2-1; D is perhaps TRBD1 (5 bases). This CDR3 comprises 14 residues. Germline assignment: CDR1 SQVTM and CDR2 ANQGSEA. Trimming left V 4 bases short and J 3 bases short, with 13 bases between. This chain's CDR3 is CSVGGRFVYNEQFF. The CDR3 DNA sequence: TGCAGCGTTGGGGGCAGATTTGTCTACAATGAGCAGTTCTTC.

The table lists this clonotype with many counts. The chain links TRBV29-1 to TRBJ1-1; D may be TRBD1 (6 bases). V lost 5 bases, J lost 1 base, and 11 bases lay in between. The CDR3 has 13 amino acids. Germline CDR1 reads SQVTM; CDR2 reads ANQGSEA. The CDR3 sequence is CSVLLRGNTEAFF. The CDR3 DNA is TGCAGCGTTCTTCTCAGGGGGAACACTGAAGCTTTCTTT.

This clonotype was seen ten or more times. This chain links TRBV7-6 with TRBJ2-3; 8 nucleotides align to TRBD1. This CDR3 region has 16 residues. Losses at the gene ends were 1 base for V and 3 bases for J; bases not matched to a gene: 6. Germline CDR1 and CDR2: SGHVS and FNYEAQ. The CDR3 sequence is CASSLGTGRFTDTQYF. For the CDR3, the DNA is TGTGCCAGCAGCTTAGGGACAGGGCGGTTTACAGATACGCAGTATTTT.

This clonotype occurred a few times. V and J are TRBV5-1 and TRBJ2-6; D could derive from TRBD1 or TRBD2 (6 bases each). There are 16 residues in the CDR3. CDR1 and CDR2 (germline): SGHRS, YFSETQ. Trimming took 4 bases from V and 0 from J, leaving 11 bases between them. The CDR3, as DNA: TGCGCCAGCAGCGGGGGGCCACCCTCTGGGGCCAACGTCCTGACTTTC. It specifies CASSGGPPSGANVLTF.

This clonotype was counted many times. The chain carries TRBV7-6 and TRBJ1-4; possibly TRBD1 for D (5 bases). Germline V CDR1 and CDR2: SGHVS, FNYEAQ. There are 16 residues in the CDR3. Trimming shortened V by 3 bases and J by 4 bases, and 15 bases separated the two germline ends. This chain's CDR3 is CASSLRGRGINEKLFF. DNA for the CDR3: TGTGCCAGCAGCTTGCGTGGACGGGGGATTAATGAAAAACTGTTTTTT. Complete variable domain (other parts from reference TRBV7-6 and TRBJ1-4): GAGVSQSPRYKVTKRGQDVALRCDPISGHVSLYWYRQALGQGPEFLTYFNYEAQQDKSGLPNDRFSAERPEGSISTLTIQRTEQRDSAMYRCASSLRGRGINEKLFFGSGTQLSVL.

This clonotype showed up many times. The V and J genes are TRBV4-1 and TRBJ1-5; D remains ambiguous. Germline V CDR1 and CDR2: MGHRA, YSYEKL. Trimming cost V 0 bases and J 6 bases, with 6 bases left between them. CDR3 size: 13 residues. The CDR3 loop is CASSQDTPQPQHF. The DNA of the CDR3 is TGCGCCAGCAGCCAAGATACCCCTCAGCCCCAGCATTTT.

This clonotype has at least ten counts. The rearrangement links TRBV7-2 to TRBJ2-7; D unclear. This CDR3 is 14 amino acids long. Trimming removed 1 base at V and 0 bases at J, with 7 bases between. CDR1 and CDR2 (germline): SGHTA, FQGNSA. The CDR3 DNA reads TGTGCCAGCAGCTTAGTAAGGAGCTCCTACGAGCAGTACTTC. This gives the protein CASSLVRSSYEQYF.

This clonotype was recorded at least ten times. The chain employs TRBV4-3 and TRBJ1-4; no definite D call. Germline V lookup: CDR1 LGHNA, CDR2 YSLEER. Trimming took 4 bases from V and 8 from J, leaving 8 bases between them. This CDR3 region has 12 residues. As DNA, the CDR3 is TGCGCCAGCAGCCTCCCGGACGAAAAACTGTTTTTT. Translated: CASSLPDEKLFF.